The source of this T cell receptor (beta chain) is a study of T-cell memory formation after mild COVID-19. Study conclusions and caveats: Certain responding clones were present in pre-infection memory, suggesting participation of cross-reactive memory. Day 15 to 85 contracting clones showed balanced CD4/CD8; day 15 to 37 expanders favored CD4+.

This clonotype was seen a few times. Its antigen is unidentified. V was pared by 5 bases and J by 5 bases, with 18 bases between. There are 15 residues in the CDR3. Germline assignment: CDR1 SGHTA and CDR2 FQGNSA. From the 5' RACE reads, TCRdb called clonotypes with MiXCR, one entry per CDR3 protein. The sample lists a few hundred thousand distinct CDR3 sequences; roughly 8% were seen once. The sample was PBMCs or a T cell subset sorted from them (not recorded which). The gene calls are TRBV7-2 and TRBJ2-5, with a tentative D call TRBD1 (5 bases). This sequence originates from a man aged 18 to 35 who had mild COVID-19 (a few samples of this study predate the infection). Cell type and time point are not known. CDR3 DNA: TGTGCCAGCAGCATCCCCGCAGGGTGGACGGAGACCCAGTACTTC. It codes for CASSIPAGWTETQYF. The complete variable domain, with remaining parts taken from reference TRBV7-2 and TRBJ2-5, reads GAGVSQSPSNKVTEKGKDVELRCDPISGHTALYWYRQSLGQGLEFLIYFQGNSAPDKSGLPSDRFSAERTGGSVSTLTIQRTQQEDSAVYLCASSIPAGWTETQYFGPGTRLLVL.